A single T cell receptor (beta chain) is shown here with its context. Its antigen is not identified. This sample was included in a study of cytomegalovirus exposure and HLA in healthy donors. Study findings and constraints: Rare TCR sequences dominated, though some public TCRs recurred in many donors.

Germline V lookup: CDR1 SEHNR, CDR2 FQNEAQ (reference sequence). V lost 5 bases, J lost 0 bases, and 10 bases lay in between. The CDR3 totals 14 residues. The table came from immunoSEQ multiplex PCR; TCRdb's copy has only in-frame clones and leaves some out. Of some 140,000 clones listed, 80% to 90% are singletons. The V call is TRBV7-9, the J call TRBJ2-5; D might be TRBD1 (5 bases). The source is a woman in her 30s in good health and CMV-seropositive. The sample comprised PBMCs. The CDR3 DNA reads as TGTGCCAGCAGCAAAAGACAGAACCAAGAGACCCAGTACTTC. Its protein is CASSKRQNQETQYF.